These T cell receptor beta chains were read from a single sample in a study of CD8 T cells in ankylosing spondylitis. TCRdb called the 5' RACE reads again in MiXCR, with one record for every CDR3 protein. Of around 770,000 distinct CDR3 sequences in the sample, roughly 12% were seen once. Sequences were obtained from blood, either unsorted or a sorted T cell fraction (not recorded which). The receptors here all came from a male donor with ankylosing spondylitis. The CDR3 runs from the conserved cysteine through the conserved F or W. For some rows the clone size is stated as once, few or many, or as a class when expanded; others skip it.

v_call,clone_size,cdr3_length,cdr3_aa
TRBV20-1,few,15,CSAPGGSGGWETQYF
TRBV10-2,many,13,CASTPSGGHEQYF
TRBV6-5,.,14,CASSYSRVQETQYF
TRBV9,many,14,CASSVAGYTGELFF
TRBV9,few,13,CASNRGGQYGYTF
TRBV12-3/TRBV12-4,few,15,CASSQDRGYQETQYF
TRBV10-3,few,17,CAISESIDRGFKNIQYF
TRBV6-5,once,14,CASRLITGNTEAFF
TRBV4-3,few,16,CASSQDYPITQETQYF
TRBV20-1,few,15,CSAGQGAGSYNEQFF
TRBV6-2/TRBV6-3,.,13,CASSELSSYEQYF